These 22 T cell receptor beta chains were sequenced from one sample in a study of shared clonotypes between healthy human individuals. Assay: immunoSEQ multiplex PCR; the TCRdb copy retains only in-frame clones and omits some. The repertoire holds 550,000 to 700,000 clones, with 73% as singletons. Sequences were obtained from memory CD4+ T cells sorted from blood. As for subset: CD45RA-negative fraction. These receptors were collected from a woman in her thirties in good health.

In this sample, this clone turned up once. The J gene is TRBJ1-5, the V gene TRBV6-1, with D unresolved. Trimming removed 2 bases at V and 4 bases at J, with 15 bases between. Per germline, CDR1 MNHNS and CDR2 SASEGT. The CDR3 totals 16 residues. The CDR3 sequence is CASSESGSLRNQPQHF. CDR3 nucleotides: TGTGCCAGCAGTGAAAGTGGCAGTTTGAGGAATCAGCCCCAGCATTTT.

The rearrangement joins TRBV19 to TRBJ1-2, with 7 positions matching TRBD1. Per the germline V gene, CDR1 is LNHDA and CDR2 is SQIVND (reference sequence). Trimming cost V 6 bases and J 4 bases; bases outside gene matches: 5. The CDR3 runs to 13 residues. CDR3 DNA sequence: TGTGCCAGTAGCGACAGGGTTGTCTATGGCTACACCTTC. Its translation is CASSDRVVYGYTF.

In DNA form, the CDR3 reads TGTGCCATCAGTGAAAGCTCTGGGGCCAACGTCCTGACTTTC. As protein: CAISESSGANVLTF. The genes are TRBV10-3 and TRBJ2-6; D gene ambiguous. The CDR3 length is 14 residues. The V and J ends lost 3 bases and 0 bases respectively, with 3 bases between them. The V gene's germline CDR1 is ENHRY and CDR2 SYGVKD.

Only a few counts were recorded for this clone. The rearrangement links TRBV19 to TRBJ2-4; TRBD1 matches at 7 bases. CDR1 and CDR2 (germline): LNHDA, SQIVND (reference sequence). Trimming at V came to 4 bases and at J to 5 bases, leaving 8 bases not matched to a gene. The CDR3 extends over 15 amino acids. This chain's CDR3 is CASSTLDRDQNIQYF. CDR3 nucleotide sequence: TGTGCCAGTAGTACCCTAGACAGGGACCAAAACATTCAGTACTTC.

There are a few counts of this clone. The CDR3 is CASSIRRNTEAFF. CDR3 coding DNA: TGTGCCAGCAGTATACGGCGGAACACTGAAGCTTTCTTT. The chain joins TRBV27 to TRBJ1-1, with unresolved D. The germline V and J ends were trimmed by 5 bases and 1 base, with 8 bases remaining between them. The CDR3 runs to 13 residues. From germline, CDR1 is MNHEY and CDR2 SMNVEV (reference sequence).

The chain links TRBV2 to TRBJ2-3; maybe TRBD2 (8 bases). The CDR3 contains 14 residues. The V and J ends lost 11 bases and 6 bases respectively, with 21 bases between them. Germline V lookup: CDR1 SNHLY, CDR2 FYNNEI. The chain's CDR3 is CASWRLATGDTQYF. CDR3 bases: TGTGCCTCCTGGAGACTAGCGACAGGGGATACGCAGTATTTT.

The rearrangement joins TRBV28 to TRBJ2-1; 9 bases align to TRBD2. The CDR3 runs 16 residues. V lost 0 bases, J lost 2 bases, and 2 bases stayed unmatched. CDR1 is MDHEN, CDR2 SYDVKM, per germline. CDR3 in amino acids: CASSLWLAGTYNEQFF. In nucleotides, the CDR3 is TGTGCCAGCAGTTTATGGCTAGCGGGAACCTACAATGAGCAGTTCTTC.

The chain has TRBV20-1 and TRBJ1-1; D not resolved. V was clipped by 5 bases and J by 11 bases, with 15 bases between them. The length of the CDR3 is 11 residues. Germline CDR1 reads DFQATT; CDR2 reads SNEGSKA (reference sequence). This CDR3 is CSAQGRNEAFF. The DNA of the CDR3 is TGCAGTGCTCAAGGCCGTAATGAGGCTTTCTTT.

This clone was detected only once. V is TRBV5-4 and J is TRBJ2-2; possibly TRBD2 for D (6 bases). Trimming took 4 bases from V and 0 from J, leaving 10 bases between them. The germline V gene encodes CDR1 SGHNT and CDR2 YYREEE (reference sequence). The CDR3 runs 15 residues. CDR3 bases: TGTGCCAGCAGCAGGGGACTGGCGAACACCGGGGAGCTGTTTTTT. Encoded protein: CASSRGLANTGELFF.

This chain uses TRBV6-5 with TRBJ2-1; tentative D call: TRBD2 (6 bases). This CDR3 spans 15 amino acids. V shed 6 bases and J shed 4 bases, with 16 bases lying between them. Germline V gives CDR1 MNHEY, CDR2 SVGAGI. The CDR3 loop reads CASRFGGKPYNEQFF. DNA for the CDR3: TGTGCCAGCAGGTTTGGGGGGAAGCCTTACAATGAGCAGTTCTTC.

The rearrangement uses TRBV7-2 and TRBJ1-4; D gene ambiguous. Trimming left V 1 base short and J 8 bases short, with 8 bases between. This CDR3 region has 13 residues. Germline V gene sequence: CDR1 SGHTA, CDR2 FQGNSA. The CDR3 region has the DNA TGTGCCAGCAGCTTAGTAGGATTGGAAAAACTGTTTTTT. Translation: CASSLVGLEKLFF.

For the CDR3, the DNA is TGTGCCAGCAGTCGGACTAGCGGGAGCAATTGGTCCTACAATGAGCAGTTCTTC. This encodes CASSRTSGSNWSYNEQFF. The chain is built from TRBV2 and TRBJ2-1; TRBD2 matches at 13 bases. J lost 1 base, V lost 5 bases, and 8 bases had no gene match. The CDR3 consists of 18 residues. Germline V gene data show CDR1 as SNHLY and CDR2 as FYNNEI.

The chain joins TRBV15 to TRBJ2-6, with D possibly being TRBD1 (5 bases). Germline V gene lookup returns CDR1 LNHNV and CDR2 YYDKDF (reference sequence). Trimming stripped 7 bases from V and 2 bases from J, with 15 bases between. This CDR3 has 16 residues. CDR3 in DNA: TGTGCCACCATAGGTGGCAGGGAAGCTGGGGCCAACGTCCTGACTTTC. It codes for CATIGGREAGANVLTF. Complete variable domain (other parts from reference TRBV15 and TRBJ2-6): DAMVIQNPRYQVTQFGKPVTLSCSQTLNHNVMYWYQQKSSQAPKLLFHYYDKDFNNEADTPDNFQSRRPNTSFCFLDIRSPGLGDTAMYLCATIGGREAGANVLTFGAGSRLTVL.

This clone has more than one count but fewer than ten. The CDR3 region has the DNA TGCGCCAGCAGCCAAGGGACCACTAGCTTTCGGAGCTCCTACAATGAGCAGTTCTTC. As protein: CASSQGTTSFRSSYNEQFF. The chain employs TRBV4-1 and TRBJ2-1, with D possibly matching TRBD2 (6 bases). V lost 1 base and J 0 bases, leaving 19 bases between the germline ends. Germline V gene data show CDR1 as MGHRA and CDR2 as YSYEKL. This CDR3 spans 19 amino acids.

V gene TRBV2 combines with J gene TRBJ2-7; weak D call: TRBD2 (5 bases). The CDR3 length is 13 residues. From germline, CDR1 is SNHLY and CDR2 FYNNEI. Trimming cost V 4 bases and J 4 bases, with 11 bases left between them. CDR3 in amino acids: CASSGRGTYEQYF. For the CDR3, the DNA is TGTGCCAGCAGTGGCCGGGGTACGTACGAGCAGTACTTC.

CDR3 sequence (DNA): TGCAGCGTTGAAGTTGGACAGAGCACAGATACGCAGTATTTT. This sequence encodes CSVEVGQSTDTQYF. The rearrangement joins TRBV29-1 to TRBJ2-3; TRBD1 is a possible D gene (6 bases). Between the trimmed V and J ends, which lost 1 base and 0 bases, there was a span of 8 bases. This CDR3 comprises 14 residues. Germline CDR1 is SQVTM and CDR2 is ANQGSEA.

This clone was seen a handful of times. V usage is TRBV5-4 and J usage is TRBJ2-2, with no clear D. Trimming shortened V by 0 bases and J by 0 bases, and 9 bases separated the two germline ends. CDR3 length equals 16 residues. In germline, CDR1 is SGHNT, CDR2 YYREEE (reference sequence). The CDR3 is CASSLERDPNTGELFF. CDR3 in DNA: TGTGCCAGCAGCTTGGAGCGAGACCCGAACACCGGGGAGCTGTTTTTT.

V gene TRBV27 combines with J gene TRBJ2-1, with 9 bases matching TRBD2. This CDR3 region has 16 residues. The V segment lost 2 bases and the J segment 10 bases; nucleotides outside the gene matches: 12. Germline V gene lookup returns CDR1 MNHEY and CDR2 SMNVEV (reference sequence). The CDR3 region is CASSLNRGRASGEQFF. The CDR3 DNA reads TGTGCCAGCAGTTTAAATCGCGGGAGGGCCTCGGGGGAGCAGTTCTTC.

This rearrangement joins TRBV19 to TRBJ2-7; D gene unclear. CDR3 size: 15 residues. The germline CDR1 and CDR2 sequences are LNHDA and SQIVND (reference sequence). The ends were cut back, 6 bases at V and 7 bases at J, with 22 bases in the middle. CDR3 protein: CASRERGGRDKEQYF. The CDR3 DNA reads TGTGCCAGTAGAGAACGAGGCGGCAGAGATAAGGAGCAGTACTTC.

A single count supports this clone. The chain is built from TRBV5-6 and TRBJ2-1; D is possibly TRBD2 (5 bases). The ends were cut back, 1 base at V and 9 bases at J, with 14 bases in the middle. Germline V gives CDR1 SGHDT, CDR2 YYEEEE. The CDR3 consists of 14 residues. The CDR3 nucleotides read TGTGCCAGCAGCTTGCCCGGGAACCTCCGTGAGCAGTTCTTC. Amino acid sequence: CASSLPGNLREQFF. The whole variable domain, filled in from reference TRBV5-6 and TRBJ2-1, reads DAGVTQSPTHLIKTRGQQVTLRCSPKSGHDTVSWYQQALGQGPQFIFQYYEEEERQRGNFPDRFSGHQFPNYSSELNVNALLLGDSALYLCASSLPGNLREQFFGPGTRLTVL.

J is TRBJ1-2 and V is TRBV10-2; no clear D gene. Trimming removed 3 bases from V and 4 bases from J, with 9 bases in between. Germline loops: CDR1 WSHSY, CDR2 SAAADI. The CDR3 extends over 13 amino acids. The CDR3 nucleotides read TGCGCCAGCAGTGAAGGCCCGGCCTATGGCTACACCTTC. Amino acids: CASSEGPAYGYTF.

V usage is TRBV5-1 and J usage is TRBJ2-3, with 9 bases matching TRBD1. V shed 4 bases and J 4 bases; nucleotides not matched to a gene: 10. This CDR3 has 16 residues. The V gene's germline CDR1 is SGHRS and CDR2 YFSETQ. CDR3: CASSQLWDRVSDTQYF. For the CDR3, the DNA is TGCGCCAGCAGCCAGTTATGGGACAGGGTTTCAGATACGCAGTATTTT.